The entry below gives a single T cell receptor beta chain sequence along with its context. This CDR3 has 16 residues. Trimming took off 1 base at V and 4 bases at J, with 14 bases between the two ends. The germline gives CDR1 LNHNV, CDR2 YYDKDF (reference sequence). This sample stems from a study of T cells after somatic rescue of genetic block. The repertoire was sequenced with immunoSEQ multiplex PCR; TCRdb's copy has only in-frame clones and lacks some. The sample has approximately 100,000 clones, around 90% seen once. The chain recombines TRBV15 with TRBJ1-3, with D perhaps matching TRBD1 (6 bases). Sequencing used peripheral blood mononuclear cells (PBMCs). This sequence was found in a woman under 30. The CDR3 DNA follows: TGTGCCACCAGCAGAGCTTTGGGGGCAGCCGGAAACACCATATATTTT. It translates to CATSRALGAAGNTIYF.